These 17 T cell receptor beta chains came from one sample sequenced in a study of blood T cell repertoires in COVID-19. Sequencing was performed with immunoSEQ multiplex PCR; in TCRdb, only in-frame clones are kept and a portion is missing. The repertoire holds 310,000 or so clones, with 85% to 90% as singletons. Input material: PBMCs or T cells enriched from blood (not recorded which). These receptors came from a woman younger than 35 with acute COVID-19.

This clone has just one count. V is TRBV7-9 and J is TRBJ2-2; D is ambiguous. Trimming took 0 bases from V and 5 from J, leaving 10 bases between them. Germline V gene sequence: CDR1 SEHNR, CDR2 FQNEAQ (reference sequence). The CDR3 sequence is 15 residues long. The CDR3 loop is CASSLARRLTGELFF. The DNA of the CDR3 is TGTGCCAGCAGCTTAGCTAGAAGACTTACCGGGGAGCTGTTTTTT.

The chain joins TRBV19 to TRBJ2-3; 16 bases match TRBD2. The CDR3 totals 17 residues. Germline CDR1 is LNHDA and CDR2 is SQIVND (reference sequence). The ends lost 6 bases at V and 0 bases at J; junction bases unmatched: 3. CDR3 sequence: CASSSGLAGGSTDTQYF. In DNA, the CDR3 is TGTGCCAGTAGCTCGGGACTAGCGGGAGGGAGCACAGATACGCAGTATTTT.

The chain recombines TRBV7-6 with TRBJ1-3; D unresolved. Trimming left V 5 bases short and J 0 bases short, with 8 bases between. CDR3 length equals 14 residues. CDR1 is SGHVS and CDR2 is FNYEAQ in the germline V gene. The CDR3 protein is CASSPNYSGNTIYF. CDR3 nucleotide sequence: TGTGCCAGCAGCCCTAACTACTCTGGAAACACCATATATTTT.

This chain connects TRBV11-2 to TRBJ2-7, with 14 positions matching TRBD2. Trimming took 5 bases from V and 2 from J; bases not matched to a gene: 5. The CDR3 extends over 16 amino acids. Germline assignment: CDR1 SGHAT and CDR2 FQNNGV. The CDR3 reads CASSPPGLAGAYEQYF. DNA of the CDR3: TGTGCCAGCAGCCCTCCGGGACTAGCGGGAGCCTACGAGCAGTACTTC.

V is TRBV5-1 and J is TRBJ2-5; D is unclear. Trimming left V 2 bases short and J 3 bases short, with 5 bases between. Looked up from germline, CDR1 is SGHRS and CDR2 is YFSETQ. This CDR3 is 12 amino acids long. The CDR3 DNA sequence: TGCGCCAGCAGCTTCCCTGAAGAGACCCAGTACTTC. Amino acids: CASSFPEETQYF.

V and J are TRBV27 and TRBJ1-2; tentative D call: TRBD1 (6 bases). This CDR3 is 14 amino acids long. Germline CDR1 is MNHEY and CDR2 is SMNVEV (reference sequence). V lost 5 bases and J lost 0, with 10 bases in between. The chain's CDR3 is CASSLRQANYGYTF. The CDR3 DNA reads TGTGCCAGCAGTCTCAGACAGGCTAACTATGGCTACACCTTC.

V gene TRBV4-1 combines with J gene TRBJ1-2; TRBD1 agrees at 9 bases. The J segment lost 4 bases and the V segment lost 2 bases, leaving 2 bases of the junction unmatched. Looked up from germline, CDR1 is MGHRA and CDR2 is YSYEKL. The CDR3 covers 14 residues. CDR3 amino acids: CASSQLGQGYGYTF. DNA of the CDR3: TGCGCCAGCAGCCAATTGGGACAGGGCTATGGCTACACCTTC.

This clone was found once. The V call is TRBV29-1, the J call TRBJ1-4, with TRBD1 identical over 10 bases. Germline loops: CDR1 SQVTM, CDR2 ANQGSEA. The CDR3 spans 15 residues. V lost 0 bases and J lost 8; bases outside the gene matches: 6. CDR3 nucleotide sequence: TGCAGCGTTGAAGATCTTGACAGGGGGCGGGAAAAACTGTTTTTT. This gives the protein CSVEDLDRGREKLFF.

CDR3 region: CASSFPLSGEQYF. For the CDR3, the DNA is TGTGCCAGCAGTTTCCCCTTATCAGGGGAGCAGTACTTC. The gene calls are TRBV28 and TRBJ2-7; D may be TRBD1 (5 bases). CDR3 length equals 13 residues. Trimming shortened V by 3 bases and J by 7 bases, and 13 bases separated the two germline ends. Per the germline V gene, CDR1 is MDHEN and CDR2 is SYDVKM.

The CDR3 DNA sequence: TGCGCCAGCACCGGGAGTACGGTAGAAAAACTGTTTTTT. The encoded protein is CASTGSTVEKLFF. The chain recombines TRBV10-2 with TRBJ1-4; D is uncertain. CDR3 length: 13 residues. Deletions cut 7 bases from V and 8 bases from J, with 14 bases between. Germline V gene lookup returns CDR1 WSHSY and CDR2 SAAADI.

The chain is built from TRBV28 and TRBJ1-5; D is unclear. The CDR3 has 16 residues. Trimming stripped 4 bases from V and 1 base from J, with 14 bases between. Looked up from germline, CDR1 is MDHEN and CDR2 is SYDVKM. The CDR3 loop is CASSSLQAGSNQPQHF. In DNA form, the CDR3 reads TGTGCCAGCAGTTCTCTGCAGGCTGGGAGCAATCAGCCCCAGCATTTT.

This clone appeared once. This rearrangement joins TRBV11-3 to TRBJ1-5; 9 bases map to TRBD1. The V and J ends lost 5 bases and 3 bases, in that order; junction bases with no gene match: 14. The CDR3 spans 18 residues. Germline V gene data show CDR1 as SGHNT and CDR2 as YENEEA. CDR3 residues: CASSPRASTGGINQPQHF. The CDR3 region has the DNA TGTGCCAGCAGCCCCAGGGCCTCGACAGGGGGGATCAATCAGCCCCAGCATTTT.

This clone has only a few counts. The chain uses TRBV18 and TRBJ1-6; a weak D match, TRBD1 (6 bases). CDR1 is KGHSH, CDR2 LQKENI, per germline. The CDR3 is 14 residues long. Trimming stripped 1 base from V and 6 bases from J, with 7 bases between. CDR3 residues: CASSPQGVNSPLHF. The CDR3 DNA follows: TGTGCCAGCTCACCACAGGGGGTTAATTCACCCCTCCACTTT.

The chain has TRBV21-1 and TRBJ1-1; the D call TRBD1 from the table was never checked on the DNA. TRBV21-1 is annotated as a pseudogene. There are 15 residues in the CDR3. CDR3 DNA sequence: TGTGCCAGCAGCAAAGCGGGCCAGATGAACACTGAAGCTTTCTTT. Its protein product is CASSKAGQMNTEAFF.

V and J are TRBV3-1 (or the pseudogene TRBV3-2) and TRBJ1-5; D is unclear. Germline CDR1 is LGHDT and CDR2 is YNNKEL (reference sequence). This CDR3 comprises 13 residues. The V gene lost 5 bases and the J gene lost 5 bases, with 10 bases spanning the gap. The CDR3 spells CASSFREDQPQHF. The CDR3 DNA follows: TGTGCCAGCAGCTTTCGGGAGGATCAGCCCCAGCATTTT.

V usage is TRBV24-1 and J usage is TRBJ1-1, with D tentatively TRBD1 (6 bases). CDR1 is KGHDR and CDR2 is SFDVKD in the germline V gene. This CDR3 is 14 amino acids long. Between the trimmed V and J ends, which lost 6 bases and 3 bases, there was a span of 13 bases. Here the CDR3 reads CATSQGGVDTEAFF. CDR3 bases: TGTGCCACCAGTCAAGGGGGGGTGGACACTGAAGCTTTCTTT.

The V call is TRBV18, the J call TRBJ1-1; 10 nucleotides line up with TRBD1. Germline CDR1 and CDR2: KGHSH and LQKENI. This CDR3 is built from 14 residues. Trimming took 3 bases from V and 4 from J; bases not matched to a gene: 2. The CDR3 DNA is TGTGCCAGCTCACCGGGACAGGGGTCCACTGAAGCTTTCTTT. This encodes CASSPGQGSTEAFF.